The source of this T cell receptor (beta chain) is a study of T cells in localized non-small cell lung cancer. Profiling relied on immunoSEQ multiplex PCR, and the TCRdb table lists in-frame clones only, not all of them. The repertoire holds about 20,000 clones, with around 90% as singletons. As to this clone: What it binds is not known.

Study-wide results and caveats: Detection in adjacent lung was observed for a median around 55 of the top 100 tumor clones. Highest T cell clonality was seen in uninvolved adjacent lung, surpassing that measured in tumor. Increased T cell density in blood showed an association with longer overall survival. Sequencing was restricted to one tumor region; therefore, heterogeneity remains possible.

This clonotype was sampled from a male donor at least 60 years old with stage I squamous cell lung carcinoma. Material: peripheral blood, obtained before any cancer treatment.

In DNA, the CDR3 is TGTGCCAGCAGCCCGGACCGGATCTCTGGAAACACCATATATTTT. Translated, it gives CASSPDRISGNTIYF. The J gene is TRBJ1-3, the V gene TRBV6-5; D not certain. The CDR3 length is 15 residues. V lost 6 bases, J lost 0 bases, and 12 bases lay in between. Germline loops: CDR1 MNHEY, CDR2 SVGAGI.